This record looks at one T cell receptor beta chain sequence and its context. Its cognate antigen is unknown. These data are taken from a study of cytomegalovirus exposure and HLA in healthy donors. General study findings and limits: Association with HLA alleles at 0.05 false discovery rate was found for some 18,000 TCR beta sequences in a later analysis.

The germline CDR1 and CDR2 sequences are SEHNR and FQNEAQ (reference sequence). The J segment lost 5 bases and the V segment lost 4 bases, leaving 6 bases of the junction unmatched. The CDR3 has 15 residues. The PCR used 60 Vbeta and 13 Jbeta primers. The data were produced by immunoSEQ multiplex PCR, yet TCRdb's version contains in-frame clones alone and is incomplete. The sample has approximately 190,000 clones. The clonotype comes from a man aged 30 to 39 in good health and CMV-seronegative. V gene TRBV7-9 combines with J gene TRBJ2-1, with TRBD2 identical over 9 bases. Sequenced: PBMCs. CDR3 region: CASSSRGREDNEQFF. The CDR3 DNA sequence: TGTGCCAGCAGCTCGCGCGGGAGGGAGGACAATGAGCAGTTCTTC.